These 32 T cell receptor beta chains came from one sample sequenced in a study of T cell changes during pregnancy in multiple sclerosis. Clones were sequenced by immunoSEQ multiplex PCR, and TCRdb holds only the in-frame ones, with some missing. The profile shows tens of thousands of clones, roughly 90% of them singletons. The sequencing used CD4+ T cells from peripheral blood mononuclear cells, collected in the third trimester of pregnancy. The receptors originated from a female donor in good health, enrolled as a control in a pregnancy study.

This chain connects TRBV9 to TRBJ1-3; D is undetermined. CDR1 and CDR2 (germline): SGDLS, YYNGEE. CDR3 size: 13 residues. V dropped 3 bases and J dropped 3 bases, with 7 bases sitting between them. CDR3 coding DNA: TGTGCCAGCAGCGCTTCCCGTGGAAACACCATATATTTT. The encoded protein is CASSASRGNTIYF.

Sample share makes this clone medium-sized (0.01 to 0.1%). The chain has TRBV5-1 and TRBJ2-6; TRBD2 matches 9 bases. Germline-derived CDR1 and CDR2 are SGHRS and YFSETQ. Trimming at V came to 2 bases and at J to 2 bases, leaving 2 bases not matched to a gene. The CDR3 runs to 16 residues. The CDR3 DNA follows: TGCGCCAGCAGCTTTCTAGCGGGGACTGGGGCCAACGTCCTGACTTTC. Its translation: CASSFLAGTGANVLTF. The full variable domain, rest sourced from reference TRBV5-1 and TRBJ2-6, is KAGVTQTPRYLIKTRGQQVTLSCSPISGHRSVSWYQQTPGQGLQFLFEYFSETQRNKGNFPGRFSGRQFSNSRSEMNVSTLELGDSALYLCASSFLAGTGANVLTFGAGSRLTVL.

The chain uses TRBV5-4 and TRBJ2-7; 7 bases are a match to TRBD1. V lost 1 base to trimming and J lost 6 bases; unmatched junction nucleotides: 7. The CDR3 runs to 14 residues. Germline CDR1 reads SGHNT; CDR2 reads YYREEE (reference sequence). The chain's CDR3 is CASSLRQGLGEQYF. CDR3 DNA: TGTGCCAGCAGCTTGAGACAGGGTCTTGGCGAGCAGTACTTC. Full variable domain (rest looked up from reference TRBV5-4 and TRBJ2-7): ETGVTQSPTHLIKTRGQQVTLRCSSQSGHNTVSWYQQALGQGPQFIFQYYREEENGRGNFPPRFSGLQFPNYSSELNVNALELDDSALYLCASSLRQGLGEQYFGPGTRLTVT.

The gene calls are TRBV10-3 and TRBJ1-4; D is perhaps TRBD1 (5 bases). Germline CDR1 ENHRY, CDR2 SYGVKD. The CDR3 has 15 residues. V was clipped by 2 bases and J by 8 bases, with 15 bases between them. The CDR3 DNA sequence: TGTGCCATCAGTGAGCCCAGGGTAGAAGGGGAAAAACTGTTTTTT. It encodes CAISEPRVEGEKLFF.

A single count supports this clone. The V and J genes are TRBV7-2 and TRBJ1-6; 8 bases align to TRBD1. CDR3 length equals 15 residues. V shed 3 bases, J shed 5 bases, and the junction held 3 bases outside the gene matches. The germline V gene encodes CDR1 SGHTA and CDR2 FQGNSA. The CDR3 DNA sequence: TGTGCCAGCAGCTTGACAGGGGTGGATAATTCACCCCTCCACTTT. Amino acids: CASSLTGVDNSPLHF.

This chain links TRBV7-9 with TRBJ1-2; 11 nucleotides agree with TRBD1. V lost 3 bases and J lost 2; bases outside the gene matches: 5. Germline V lookup: CDR1 SEHNR, CDR2 FQNEAQ (reference sequence). The CDR3 has 16 amino acids. CDR3 in DNA: TGTGCCAGCAGCTTGCTCCGGGACAGGGGGAACTATGGCTACACCTTC. As protein: CASSLLRDRGNYGYTF.

V and J are TRBV19 and TRBJ2-2; a weak D match, TRBD1 (6 bases). There are 16 residues in the CDR3. Germline V gene sequence: CDR1 LNHDA, CDR2 SQIVND (reference sequence). V was trimmed by 6 bases and J by 1 base, leaving 15 bases between them. The CDR3 DNA sequence: TGTGCCAGTAGCTTGAGGGGCAGGGGGAACACCGGGGAGCTGTTTTTT. This translates into CASSLRGRGNTGELFF.

V usage is TRBV27 and J usage is TRBJ1-1; D gene unclear. The length of the CDR3 is 14 residues. Germline CDR1 and CDR2: MNHEY and SMNVEV (reference sequence). V was shortened by 5 bases and J by 5 bases, with 15 bases between the two germline ends. CDR3 protein: CASSLQEARTEAFF. The CDR3 nucleotides read TGTGCCAGCAGTCTCCAGGAGGCGCGGACTGAAGCTTTCTTT.

The chain joins TRBV11-2 to TRBJ2-5, with 8 bases that match TRBD1. V shed 5 bases and J 5 bases; nucleotides not matched to a gene: 7. This CDR3 has 14 residues. The germline CDR1 and CDR2 sequences are SGHAT and FQNNGV. The CDR3 region has the DNA TGTGCCAGCAGCCCGGACAGGGCAGGGGAGACCCAGTACTTC. Translation: CASSPDRAGETQYF. Drawing the rest from reference TRBV11-2 and TRBJ2-5, the complete variable domain is EAGVAQSPRYKIIEKRQSVAFWCNPISGHATLYWYQQILGQGPKLLIQFQNNGVVDDSQLPKDRFSAERLKGVDSTLKIQPAKLEDSAVYLCASSPDRAGETQYFGPGTRLLVL.

This sequence joins TRBV4-2 and TRBJ2-7; 9 bases agree with TRBD2. There are 17 residues in the CDR3. Looked up from germline, CDR1 is LGHNA and CDR2 is YNFKEQ. V was clipped by 0 bases and J by 2 bases; unmatched bases: 8. Here the CDR3 reads CASSQDGSGGGPYEQYF. The CDR3 DNA reads TGTGCCAGCAGCCAAGATGGTAGCGGGGGCGGTCCCTACGAGCAGTACTTC.

This sequence joins TRBV28 and TRBJ1-4, with TRBD1 matching 8 bases. Germline V lookup: CDR1 MDHEN, CDR2 SYDVKM. Trimming at V came to 7 bases and at J to 6 bases, leaving 7 bases not matched to a gene. The CDR3 extends over 14 amino acids. The CDR3 region is CASTLTGVYEKLFF. For the CDR3, the DNA is TGTGCCAGCACCCTGACAGGGGTTTATGAAAAACTGTTTTTT.

This chain connects TRBV6-4 to TRBJ2-5; possibly TRBD2 for D (6 bases). V lost 3 bases and J 3 bases, leaving 14 bases between the germline ends. Germline loops: CDR1 MRHNA, CDR2 SNTAGT. The CDR3 runs 15 residues. In DNA form, the CDR3 reads TGTGCCAGCAGTGATGGAATAGGCGGGAAAGAGACCCAGTACTTC. It codes for CASSDGIGGKETQYF.

This clone was detected only once. This sequence joins TRBV23-1 and TRBJ1-2; D is unresolved. TRBV23-1 falls under the ORF class, with uncertain function. Trimming took 0 bases from V and 0 from J, leaving 8 bases between them. The CDR3 consists of 15 residues. The CDR3 loop reads CASSQSEGSNYGYTF. Written as DNA, the CDR3 is TGCGCCAGCAGTCAATCGGAGGGATCTAACTATGGCTACACCTTC.

The V gene is TRBV5-1, the J gene TRBJ1-3; weak D call: TRBD1 (5 bases). Germline V lookup: CDR1 SGHRS, CDR2 YFSETQ. The CDR3 is 18 amino acids. V lost 3 bases and J 0 bases, leaving 19 bases between the germline ends. This chain's CDR3 is CASSSATAASLSGNTIYF. The CDR3 DNA reads TGCGCCAGCAGCTCAGCGACAGCCGCCTCTCTCTCTGGAAACACCATATATTTT.

This rearrangement joins TRBV19 to TRBJ1-1; D is undetermined. CDR3 length: 14 amino acids. The germline V and J ends were trimmed by 7 bases and 1 base, with 13 bases remaining between them. CDR1 is LNHDA and CDR2 is SQIVND in the germline V gene (reference sequence). CDR3 loop: CASKVGSWNTEAFF. DNA for the CDR3: TGTGCCAGTAAAGTTGGCAGTTGGAACACTGAAGCTTTCTTT. Together with reference TRBV19 and TRBJ1-1, the CDR3 gives the full variable domain: DGGITQSPKYLFRKEGQNVTLSCEQNLNHDAMYWYRQDPGQGLRLIYYSQIVNDFQKGDIAEGYSVSREKKESFPLTVTSAQKNPTAFYLCASKVGSWNTEAFFGQGTRLTVV.

The genes are TRBV11-2 and TRBJ1-1; D unresolved. This CDR3 contains 13 residues. Germline V gene sequence: CDR1 SGHAT, CDR2 FQNNGV. Trimming left V 6 bases short and J 1 base short, with 9 bases between. CDR3 nucleotide sequence: TGTGCCAGCAGTTTCCGGGAGAACACTGAAGCTTTCTTT. It codes for CASSFRENTEAFF. The complete variable domain, with remaining parts taken from reference TRBV11-2 and TRBJ1-1, reads EAGVAQSPRYKIIEKRQSVAFWCNPISGHATLYWYQQILGQGPKLLIQFQNNGVVDDSQLPKDRFSAERLKGVDSTLKIQPAKLEDSAVYLCASSFRENTEAFFGQGTRLTVV.

This CDR3 is CASSPPTAGVASNQPQHF. CDR3 DNA: TGTGCCAGTAGCCCCCCAACCGCAGGGGTTGCGAGCAATCAGCCCCAGCATTTT. The rearrangement links TRBV19 to TRBJ1-5, with D possibly TRBD1 on 6 matching bases. Deletions cut 6 bases from V and 1 base from J, with 22 bases between. This CDR3 is 18 amino acids long. Germline V CDR1 and CDR2: LNHDA, SQIVND (reference sequence).

The V call is TRBV30, the J call TRBJ1-3; possible D gene TRBD1, 6 bases. Trimming shortened V by 5 bases and J by 4 bases, and 12 bases separated the two germline ends. Germline CDR1 is GTSNPN and CDR2 is SVGIG (reference sequence). The CDR3 has 13 amino acids. The CDR3 sequence: CAWSTGKGNTIYF. DNA for the CDR3: TGTGCCTGGTCCACAGGGAAAGGAAACACCATATATTTT. Full variable domain (outside the CDR3, taken from reference TRBV30 and TRBJ1-3): SQTIHQWPATLVQPVGSPLSLECTVEGTSNPNLYWYRQAAGRGLQLLFYSVGIGQISSEVPQNLSASRPQDRQFILSSKKLLLSDSGFYLCAWSTGKGNTIYFGEGSWLTVV.

This clone was detected a few times. V and J are TRBV20-1 and TRBJ1-2; a weak D match, TRBD1 (6 bases). The CDR3 consists of 11 residues. Trimming took off 6 bases at V and 10 bases at J, with 15 bases between the two ends. Germline V lookup: CDR1 DFQATT, CDR2 SNEGSKA (reference sequence). The CDR3 reads CSAYPGGSYTF. The CDR3 DNA follows: TGCAGTGCATACCCTGGGGGCTCCTACACCTTC.

Only a few counts were recorded for this clone. The V call is TRBV30, the J call TRBJ2-3; 8 bases agree with TRBD2. The CDR3 sequence is 20 residues long. CDR1 GTSNPN and CDR2 SVGIG come from the germline V gene (reference sequence). The V gene end was trimmed by 0 bases and the J gene end by 1 base; junction bases not matched to a gene: 18. In DNA form, the CDR3 reads TGTGCCTGGAGTGTATTTCGGGAGGGTTGGGGGCGGGGGGGCACAGATACGCAGTATTTT. Protein: CAWSVFREGWGRGGTDTQYF.

The CDR3 DNA reads TGTGCCAGCAGTCCAACAGGGGTAAATACGCAGTATTTT. This codes for CASSPTGVNTQYF. This sequence joins TRBV5-6 and TRBJ2-3; the match to TRBD1 covers 7 bases. CDR1 and CDR2 (germline): SGHDT, YYEEEE. V lost 5 bases, J lost 7 bases, and 7 bases stayed unmatched. This CDR3 is 13 amino acids long.

The V call is TRBV2, the J call TRBJ1-1; TRBD1 is a possible D gene (5 bases). In germline, CDR1 is SNHLY, CDR2 FYNNEI. CDR3 length equals 14 residues. Trimming took 7 bases from V and 4 from J, leaving 16 bases between them. The CDR3 coding sequence is TGTGCCAGCAACGAACGGGGGATGGGCACTGAAGCTTTCTTT. This translates into CASNERGMGTEAFF.

The chain is built from TRBV7-2 and TRBJ2-1; 8 bases agree with TRBD2. The CDR3 is made up of 16 amino acids. Trimming removed 3 bases from V and 6 bases from J; junction bases left unmatched: 10. The germline V gene has CDR1 SGHTA and CDR2 FQGNSA. The CDR3 loop is CASSFLGGASSNEQFF. Here the CDR3 DNA reads TGTGCCAGCAGCTTCCTCGGGGGGGCGTCTAGCAATGAGCAGTTCTTC.

This rearrangement joins TRBV5-6 to TRBJ1-1; 8 bases map to TRBD1. V lost 4 bases and J lost 2; bases outside the gene matches: 7. In germline, CDR1 is SGHDT, CDR2 YYEEEE. This CDR3 is built from 15 residues. The CDR3 region has the DNA TGTGCCAGCAGCGTAGGACAGGGATTCAACACTGAAGCTTTCTTT. It yields the protein CASSVGQGFNTEAFF.

This sequence joins TRBV13 and TRBJ1-5; D not certain. Trimming stripped 4 bases from V and 0 bases from J, with 13 bases between. Germline assignment: CDR1 PRHDT and CDR2 FYEKMQ (reference sequence). The CDR3 spans 16 residues. The CDR3 spells CASSSSYQNSNQPQHF. The CDR3 nucleotides read TGTGCCAGCAGCTCCTCCTACCAAAATAGCAATCAGCCCCAGCATTTT.

This clone was picked up one time. This sequence joins TRBV19 and TRBJ1-2, with D possibly TRBD1 on 5 matching bases. CDR1 and CDR2 (germline): LNHDA, SQIVND (reference sequence). V lost 7 bases and J 4 bases, leaving 13 bases between the germline ends. This CDR3 has 13 residues. Written as DNA, the CDR3 is TGTGCCAGTAACTCAGGGATCCGCTATGGCTACACCTTC. The encoded protein is CASNSGIRYGYTF. Looking up the rest from reference TRBV19 and TRBJ1-2 gives the full variable domain: DGGITQSPKYLFRKEGQNVTLSCEQNLNHDAMYWYRQDPGQGLRLIYYSQIVNDFQKGDIAEGYSVSREKKESFPLTVTSAQKNPTAFYLCASNSGIRYGYTFGSGTRLTVV.

As DNA, the CDR3 is TGTGCCAGCACTGGTAGCGGAGACACAGATACGCAGTATTTT. The encoded protein is CASTGSGDTDTQYF. The chain has TRBV7-9 and TRBJ2-3; maybe TRBD2 (6 bases). Germline V gives CDR1 SEHNR, CDR2 FQNEAQ (reference sequence). Trimming took off 7 bases at V and 2 bases at J, with 13 bases between the two ends. The CDR3 consists of 14 residues.

The V call is TRBV5-1, the J call TRBJ1-1; D uncertain. The CDR3 consists of 15 residues. Germline CDR1 SGHRS, CDR2 YFSETQ. V gave up 3 bases and J gave up 8 bases, with 20 bases separating them. CDR3 DNA: TGCGCCAGCAGCTCGACCTGGGTGGCAGGCAACGAAGCTTTCTTT. Its protein product is CASSSTWVAGNEAFF.

The CDR3 spells CASSLIGEGEQFF. CDR3 DNA: TGTGCCAGCAGCTTAATCGGGGAAGGTGAGCAGTTCTTC. The J gene is TRBJ2-1, the V gene TRBV7-9; a possible D gene is TRBD2 (5 bases). CDR1 and CDR2 from the germline V gene are SEHNR and FQNEAQ (reference sequence). The V and J ends lost 2 bases and 9 bases respectively, with 11 bases between them. The CDR3 covers 13 residues.

The chain is built from TRBV5-4 and TRBJ1-2, with D possibly TRBD1 on 6 matching bases. V was trimmed by 2 bases and J by 3 bases, leaving 8 bases between them. Germline V gene lookup returns CDR1 SGHNT and CDR2 YYREEE (reference sequence). The CDR3 is 13 amino acids. This chain's CDR3 is CASSLGGDYGYTF. The CDR3 DNA reads as TGTGCCAGCAGCTTAGGGGGTGACTATGGCTACACCTTC.

The chain combines TRBV11-3 with TRBJ2-2; the match to TRBD1 covers 11 bases. With V trimmed by 6 bases and J by 4 bases, 4 bases remained unmatched. CDR1 is SGHNT and CDR2 is YENEEA in the germline V gene. The CDR3 is 15 amino acids. The CDR3 here is CASRIGTGGTGELFF. CDR3 sequence (DNA): TGTGCCAGCAGGATCGGGACAGGGGGCACCGGGGAGCTGTTTTTT.

V and J are TRBV19 and TRBJ2-2; D possibly corresponds to TRBD1 (6 bases). The CDR3 runs to 15 residues. Germline V lookup: CDR1 LNHDA, CDR2 SQIVND (reference sequence). V lost 8 bases, J lost 1 base, and 14 bases lay in between. CDR3 sequence: CASYPDRWNTGELFF. CDR3 DNA sequence: TGTGCCAGTTACCCTGACAGGTGGAACACCGGGGAGCTGTTTTTT. Variable domain in full (rest from reference TRBV19 and TRBJ2-2): DGGITQSPKYLFRKEGQNVTLSCEQNLNHDAMYWYRQDPGQGLRLIYYSQIVNDFQKGDIAEGYSVSREKKESFPLTVTSAQKNPTAFYLCASYPDRWNTGELFFGEGSRLTVL.